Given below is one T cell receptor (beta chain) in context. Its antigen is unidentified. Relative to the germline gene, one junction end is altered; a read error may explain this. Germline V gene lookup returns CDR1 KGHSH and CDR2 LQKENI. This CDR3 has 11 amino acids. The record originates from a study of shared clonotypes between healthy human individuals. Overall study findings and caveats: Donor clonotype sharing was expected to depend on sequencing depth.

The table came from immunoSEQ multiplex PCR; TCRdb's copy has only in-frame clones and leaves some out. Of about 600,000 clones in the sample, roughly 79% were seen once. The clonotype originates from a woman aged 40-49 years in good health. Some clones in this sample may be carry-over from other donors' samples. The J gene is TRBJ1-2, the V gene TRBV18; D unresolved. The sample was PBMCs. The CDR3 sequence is CVSSLGYGYTF. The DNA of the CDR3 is TGTGTCAGCTCACTAGGCTATGGCTACACCTTC.